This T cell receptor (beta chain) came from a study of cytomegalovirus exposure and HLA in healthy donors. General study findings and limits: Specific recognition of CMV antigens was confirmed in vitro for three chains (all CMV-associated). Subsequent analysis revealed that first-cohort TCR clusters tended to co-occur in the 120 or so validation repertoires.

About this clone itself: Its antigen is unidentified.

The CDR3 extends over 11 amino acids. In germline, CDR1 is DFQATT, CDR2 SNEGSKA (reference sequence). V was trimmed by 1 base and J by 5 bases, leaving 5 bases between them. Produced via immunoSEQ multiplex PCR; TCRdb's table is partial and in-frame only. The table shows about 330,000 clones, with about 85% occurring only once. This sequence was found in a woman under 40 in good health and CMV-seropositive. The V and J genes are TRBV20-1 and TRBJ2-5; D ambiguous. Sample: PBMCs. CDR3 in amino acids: CSARVAETQYF. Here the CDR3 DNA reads TGCAGTGCTAGAGTGGCCGAGACCCAGTACTTC.